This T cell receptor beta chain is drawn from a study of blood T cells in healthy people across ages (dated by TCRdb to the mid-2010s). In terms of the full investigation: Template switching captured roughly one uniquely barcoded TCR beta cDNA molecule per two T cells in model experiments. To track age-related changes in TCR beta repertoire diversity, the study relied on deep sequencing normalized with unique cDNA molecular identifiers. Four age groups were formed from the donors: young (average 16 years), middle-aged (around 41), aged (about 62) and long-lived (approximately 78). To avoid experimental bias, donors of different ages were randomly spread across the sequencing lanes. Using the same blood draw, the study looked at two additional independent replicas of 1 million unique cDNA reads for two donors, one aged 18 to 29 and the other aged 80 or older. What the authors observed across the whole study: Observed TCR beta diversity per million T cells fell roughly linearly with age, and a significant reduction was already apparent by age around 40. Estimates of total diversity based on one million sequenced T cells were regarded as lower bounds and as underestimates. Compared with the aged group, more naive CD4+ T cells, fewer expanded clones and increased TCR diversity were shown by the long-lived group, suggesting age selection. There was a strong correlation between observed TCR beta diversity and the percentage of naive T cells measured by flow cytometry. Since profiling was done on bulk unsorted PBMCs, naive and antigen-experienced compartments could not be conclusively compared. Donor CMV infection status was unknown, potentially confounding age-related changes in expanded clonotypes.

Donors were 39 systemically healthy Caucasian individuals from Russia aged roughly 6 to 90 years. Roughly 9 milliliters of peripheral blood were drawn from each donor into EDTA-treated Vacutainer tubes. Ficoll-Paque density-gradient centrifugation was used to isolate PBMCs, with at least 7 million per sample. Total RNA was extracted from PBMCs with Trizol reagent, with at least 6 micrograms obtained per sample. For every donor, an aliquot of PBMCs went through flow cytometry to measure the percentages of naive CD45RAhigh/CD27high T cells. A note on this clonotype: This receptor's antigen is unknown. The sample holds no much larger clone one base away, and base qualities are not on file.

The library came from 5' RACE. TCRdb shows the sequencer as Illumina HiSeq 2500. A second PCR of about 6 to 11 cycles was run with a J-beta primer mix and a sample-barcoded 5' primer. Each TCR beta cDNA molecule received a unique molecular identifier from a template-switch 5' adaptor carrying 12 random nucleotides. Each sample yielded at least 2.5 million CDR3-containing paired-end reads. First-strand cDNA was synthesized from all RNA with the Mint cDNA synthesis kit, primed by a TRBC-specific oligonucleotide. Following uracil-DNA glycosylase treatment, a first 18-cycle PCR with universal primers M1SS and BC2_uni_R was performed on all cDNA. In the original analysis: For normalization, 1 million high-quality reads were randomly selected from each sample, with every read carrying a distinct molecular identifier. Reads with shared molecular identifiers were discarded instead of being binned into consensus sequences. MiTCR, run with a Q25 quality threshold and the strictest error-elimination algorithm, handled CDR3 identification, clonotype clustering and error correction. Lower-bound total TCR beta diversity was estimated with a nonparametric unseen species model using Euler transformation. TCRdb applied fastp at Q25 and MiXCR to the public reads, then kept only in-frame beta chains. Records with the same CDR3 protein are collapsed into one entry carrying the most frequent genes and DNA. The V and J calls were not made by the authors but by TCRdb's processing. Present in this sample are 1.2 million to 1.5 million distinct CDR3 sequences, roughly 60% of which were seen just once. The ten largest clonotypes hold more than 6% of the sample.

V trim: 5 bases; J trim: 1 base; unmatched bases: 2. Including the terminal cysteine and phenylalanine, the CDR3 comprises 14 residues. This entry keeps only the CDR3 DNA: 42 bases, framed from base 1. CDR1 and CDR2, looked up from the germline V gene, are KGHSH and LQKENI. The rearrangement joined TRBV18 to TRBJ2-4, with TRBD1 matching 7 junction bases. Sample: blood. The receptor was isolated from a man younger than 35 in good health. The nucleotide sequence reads TGTGCCAGCTCAGAGGGGGCGGCCAAAAACATTCAGTACTTC. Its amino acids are CASSEGAAKNIQYF.